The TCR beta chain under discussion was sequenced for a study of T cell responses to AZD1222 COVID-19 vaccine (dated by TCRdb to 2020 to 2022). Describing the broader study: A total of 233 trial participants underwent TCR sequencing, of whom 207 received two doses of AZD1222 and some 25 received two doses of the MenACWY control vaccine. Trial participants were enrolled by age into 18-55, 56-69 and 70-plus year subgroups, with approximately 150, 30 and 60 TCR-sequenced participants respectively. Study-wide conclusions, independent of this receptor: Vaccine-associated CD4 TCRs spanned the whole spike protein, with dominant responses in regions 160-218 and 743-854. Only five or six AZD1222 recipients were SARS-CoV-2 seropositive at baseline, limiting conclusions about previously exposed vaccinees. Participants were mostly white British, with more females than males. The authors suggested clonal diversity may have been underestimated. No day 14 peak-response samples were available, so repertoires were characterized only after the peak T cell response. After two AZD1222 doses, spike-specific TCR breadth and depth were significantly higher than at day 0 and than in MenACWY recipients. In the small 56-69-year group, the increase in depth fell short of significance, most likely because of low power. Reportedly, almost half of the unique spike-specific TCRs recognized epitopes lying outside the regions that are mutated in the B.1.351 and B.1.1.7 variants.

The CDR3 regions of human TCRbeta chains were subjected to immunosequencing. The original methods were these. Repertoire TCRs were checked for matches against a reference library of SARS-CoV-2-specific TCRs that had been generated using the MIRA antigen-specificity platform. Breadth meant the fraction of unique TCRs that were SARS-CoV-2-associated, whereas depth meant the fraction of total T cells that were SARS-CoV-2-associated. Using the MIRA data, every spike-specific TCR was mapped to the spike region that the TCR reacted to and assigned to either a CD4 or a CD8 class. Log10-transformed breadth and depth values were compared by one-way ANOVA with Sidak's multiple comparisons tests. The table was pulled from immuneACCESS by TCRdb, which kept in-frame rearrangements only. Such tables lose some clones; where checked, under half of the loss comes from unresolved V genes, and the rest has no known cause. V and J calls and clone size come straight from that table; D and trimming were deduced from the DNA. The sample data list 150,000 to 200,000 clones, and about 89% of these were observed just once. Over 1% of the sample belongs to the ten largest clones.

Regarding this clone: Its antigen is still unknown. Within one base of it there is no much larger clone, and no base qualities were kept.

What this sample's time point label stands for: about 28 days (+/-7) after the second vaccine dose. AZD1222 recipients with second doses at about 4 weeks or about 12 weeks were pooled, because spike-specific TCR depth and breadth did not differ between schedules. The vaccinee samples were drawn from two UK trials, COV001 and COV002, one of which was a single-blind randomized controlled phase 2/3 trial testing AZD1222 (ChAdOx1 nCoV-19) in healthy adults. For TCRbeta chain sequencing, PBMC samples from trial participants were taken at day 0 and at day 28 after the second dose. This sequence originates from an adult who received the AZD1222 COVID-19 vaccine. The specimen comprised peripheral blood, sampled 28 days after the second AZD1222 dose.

The CDR3 here reads CASRDSNYGYTF. The nucleotide sequence is given as TGTGCCAGCCGGGACAGCAACTATGGCTACACCTTC. Rearrangement joined TRBV28 to TRBJ1-2; TRBD1 fits 7 bases in the junction. CDR1 and CDR2 are read off the germline V gene as MDHEN and SYDVKM. V trim: 8 bases; J trim: 2 bases; unmatched bases: 2. Its CDR3 holds 12 amino acids, cysteine through phenylalanine. The DNA shown is the 36-base CDR3, in frame from base 1.